The 13 T cell receptor beta chains below come from one sample, sequenced in a study of CD8+CD57+ T cells in acquired aplastic anemia. Genomic DNA templated the TCR beta VDJ and CDR3 profiling. One entry per CDR3 protein, called by TCRdb with MiXCR from the reads. The sample includes some 48,000 distinct CDR3 sequences, approximately 78% seen only once; the top ten take around a third. Specimen: sorted CD4+, CD8+, or CD8+CD57+ T cells (not recorded which) from PBMCs. The receptor source for this set is a human donor in good health, serving as a control.

The gene calls are TRBV19 and TRBJ1-1; 7 nucleotides align to TRBD1. The germline V gene has CDR1 LNHDA and CDR2 SQIVND (reference sequence). Trimming cost V 5 bases and J 3 bases; bases outside gene matches: 3. The CDR3 sequence is 13 residues long. The CDR3 reads CASSLTGDTEAFF. The DNA of the CDR3 is TGTGCCAGTAGTCTCACAGGGGACACTGAAGCTTTCTTT.

This sequence joins TRBV20-1 and TRBJ2-7; 8 nucleotides match TRBD1. CDR3 length equals 13 residues. Germline V gene data show CDR1 as DFQATT and CDR2 as SNEGSKA (reference sequence). The junction had 5 bases not matched to a gene; V was cut back by 3 bases and J by 4 bases. This CDR3 reads CSASSGGEYEQYF. For the CDR3, the DNA is TGCAGTGCTAGCTCAGGGGGCGAATACGAGCAGTACTTC.

This chain connects TRBV5-1 to TRBJ2-7, with 7 bases matching TRBD1. J lost 5 bases, V lost 0 bases, and 2 bases had no gene match. The CDR3 spans 13 residues. Germline V gene lookup returns CDR1 SGHRS and CDR2 YFSETQ. For the CDR3, the DNA is TGCGCCAGCAGCTTGGAGACAGGGCACGAGCAGTACTTC. It translates to CASSLETGHEQYF.

Ten or more counts support this clonotype. This chain connects TRBV12-3 or TRBV12-4 to TRBJ1-1; no firm D call. Trimming stripped 2 bases from V and 0 bases from J, with 4 bases between. This CDR3 has 13 amino acids. The CDR3 region is CASSLSVNTEAFF. The DNA of the CDR3 is TGTGCCAGCAGTTTATCAGTGAACACTGAAGCTTTCTTT.

This clonotype appeared a single time. The chain joins TRBV20-1 to TRBJ2-1, with 8 bases that match TRBD2. Germline lookup yields CDR1 DFQATT and CDR2 SNEGSKA (reference sequence). The CDR3 extends over 14 amino acids. J gave up 4 bases and V 1 base, and 3 bases lay outside the gene matches. The CDR3 is CSARALAGYNEQFF. The CDR3 DNA reads as TGCAGTGCTAGAGCATTAGCGGGATACAATGAGCAGTTCTTC.

This clonotype was seen a single time. The chain has TRBV24-1 and TRBJ2-7; D not certain. Trimming pared 3 bases from V and 1 base from J, leaving 6 bases between. Looked up from germline, CDR1 is KGHDR and CDR2 is SFDVKD. The CDR3 runs 13 residues. CDR3 protein: CATSDGQSYEQYF. Here the CDR3 DNA reads TGTGCCACCAGTGATGGGCAGTCCTACGAGCAGTACTTC.

The V and J genes are TRBV24-1 and TRBJ2-5, with TRBD1 matching over 7 bases. Germline trimming cut 0 bases from V and 1 base from J; bases unmatched to any gene: 1. CDR1 and CDR2 from the germline V gene are KGHDR and SFDVKD. This CDR3 region has 15 residues. CDR3 nucleotides: TGTGCCACCAGTGATTTGCGGACAGGCCAAGAGACCCAGTACTTC. Amino acids: CATSDLRTGQETQYF.

This clonotype was observed many times. This chain joins TRBV20-1 and TRBJ2-1, with D maybe TRBD1 (6 bases). Trimming cost V 6 bases and J 0 bases, with 9 bases left between them. Germline lookup yields CDR1 DFQATT and CDR2 SNEGSKA (reference sequence). This CDR3 comprises 13 residues. CDR3 loop: CSAPGDSYNEQFF. The DNA for the CDR3 is TGCAGTGCCCCAGGGGACTCCTACAATGAGCAGTTCTTC.

This clonotype was counted at least ten times. One end of the junction does not line up with germline, which may come from a read error. The V and J genes are TRBV20-1 and TRBJ2-1, with 15 bases lining up with TRBD2. There are 16 residues in the CDR3. Germline V gene data show CDR1 as DFQATT and CDR2 as SNEGSKA (reference sequence). CDR3 in amino acids: CSAREGGLAGGDKQFF. The CDR3 nucleotides are TGCAGTGCTCGAGAAGGAGGACTAGCGGGAGGGGACAAGCAGTTCTTC.

J is TRBJ2-7 and V is TRBV25-1; TRBD1 is a possible D gene (5 bases). Germline V lookup: CDR1 MGHDK, CDR2 SYGVNS. The CDR3 has 13 amino acids. The V gene lost 3 bases and the J gene lost 2 bases, with 8 bases spanning the gap. The CDR3 nucleotides read TGTGCCAGCAGTGAGGCGACAGCCTACGAGCAGTACTTC. Its protein is CASSEATAYEQYF.

At least ten counts were recorded for this clonotype. This sequence joins TRBV27 and TRBJ1-1; 11 bases match TRBD1. The CDR3 sequence is 13 residues long. Germline V gives CDR1 MNHEY, CDR2 SMNVEV (reference sequence). The J segment lost 4 bases and the V segment lost 5 bases, leaving 0 bases of the junction unmatched. CDR3 coding DNA: TGTGCCAGCAGTGGGACAGGGGGCACTGAAGCTTTCTTT. Translation: CASSGTGGTEAFF.

Ten or more counts support this clonotype. The chain links TRBV12-3 or TRBV12-4 to TRBJ2-2, with TRBD2 matching over 14 bases. The junction had 8 bases not matched to a gene; V was cut back by 5 bases and J by 3 bases. This CDR3 has 18 residues. CDR3 DNA sequence: TGTGCCAGCAGTAAGATGGGACTAGCGGGAGAGGACACCGGGGAGCTGTTTTTT. Translation: CASSKMGLAGEDTGELFF.

V gene TRBV2 combines with J gene TRBJ2-7, with D perhaps matching TRBD2 (6 bases). The CDR3 has 12 amino acids. Germline V gene sequence: CDR1 SNHLY, CDR2 FYNNEI. The germline V and J ends were trimmed by 4 bases and 6 bases, with 10 bases remaining between them. The CDR3 spells CASSAEGPEQYV. CDR3 in DNA: TGTGCCAGCAGTGCGGAGGGCCCCGAGCAGTACGTC.